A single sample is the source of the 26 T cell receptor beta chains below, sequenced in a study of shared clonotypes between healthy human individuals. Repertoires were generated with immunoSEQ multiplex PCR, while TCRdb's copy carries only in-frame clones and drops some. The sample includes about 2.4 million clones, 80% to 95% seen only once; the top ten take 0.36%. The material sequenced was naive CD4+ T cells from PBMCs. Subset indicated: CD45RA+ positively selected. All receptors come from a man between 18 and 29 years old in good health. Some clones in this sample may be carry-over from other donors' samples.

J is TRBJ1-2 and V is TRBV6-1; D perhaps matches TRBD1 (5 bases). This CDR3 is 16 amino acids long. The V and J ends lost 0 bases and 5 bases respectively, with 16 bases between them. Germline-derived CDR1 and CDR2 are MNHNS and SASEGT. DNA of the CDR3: TGTGCCAGCAGTGAAGCGCCCCACTCAGAGGGGTATGGCTACACCTTC. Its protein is CASSEAPHSEGYGYTF.

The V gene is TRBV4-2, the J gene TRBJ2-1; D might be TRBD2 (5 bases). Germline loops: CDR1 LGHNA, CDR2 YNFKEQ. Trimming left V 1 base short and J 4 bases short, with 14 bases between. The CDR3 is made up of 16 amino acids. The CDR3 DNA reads TGTGCCAGCAGCCAAGGAGGATCGATAGCGTACAATGAGCAGTTCTTC. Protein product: CASSQGGSIAYNEQFF.

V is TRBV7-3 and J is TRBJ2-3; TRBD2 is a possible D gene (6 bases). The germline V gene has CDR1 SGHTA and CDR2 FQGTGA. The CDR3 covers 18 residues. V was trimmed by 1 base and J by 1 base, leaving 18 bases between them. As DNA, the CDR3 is TGTGCCAGCAGCTTAATGTCTGGGGTCGGGACTGGCACAGATACGCAGTATTTT. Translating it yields CASSLMSGVGTGTDTQYF.

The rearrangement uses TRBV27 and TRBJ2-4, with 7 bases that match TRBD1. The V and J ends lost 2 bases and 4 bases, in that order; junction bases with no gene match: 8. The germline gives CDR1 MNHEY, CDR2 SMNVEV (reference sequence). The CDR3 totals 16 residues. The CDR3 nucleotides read TGTGCCAGCAGTTTAAGGGGACAGCCAACTAAAAACATTCAGTACTTC. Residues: CASSLRGQPTKNIQYF.

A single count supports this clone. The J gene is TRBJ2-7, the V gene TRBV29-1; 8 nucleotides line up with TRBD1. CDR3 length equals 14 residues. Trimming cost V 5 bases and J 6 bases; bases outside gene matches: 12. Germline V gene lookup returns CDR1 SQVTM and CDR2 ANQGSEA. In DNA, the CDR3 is TGCAGCGTTTCTTGGGACAGGAATACGGCCGAGCAGTACTTC. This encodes CSVSWDRNTAEQYF.

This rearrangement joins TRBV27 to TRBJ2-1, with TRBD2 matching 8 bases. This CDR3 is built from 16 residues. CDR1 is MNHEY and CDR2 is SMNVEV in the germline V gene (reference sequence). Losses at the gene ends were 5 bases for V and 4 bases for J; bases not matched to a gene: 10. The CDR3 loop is CASSMTPGTRYNEQFF. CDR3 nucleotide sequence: TGTGCCAGCAGTATGACCCCCGGGACTAGGTACAATGAGCAGTTCTTC.

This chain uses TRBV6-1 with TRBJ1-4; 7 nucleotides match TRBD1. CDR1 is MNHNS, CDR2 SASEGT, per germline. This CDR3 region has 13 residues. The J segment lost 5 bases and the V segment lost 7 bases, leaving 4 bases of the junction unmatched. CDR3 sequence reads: CASTGTANEKLFF. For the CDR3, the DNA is TGTGCCAGCACCGGGACAGCAAATGAAAAACTGTTTTTT.

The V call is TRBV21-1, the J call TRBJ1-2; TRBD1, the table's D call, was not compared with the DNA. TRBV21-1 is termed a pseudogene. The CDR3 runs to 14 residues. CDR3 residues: CASSKGPDNYGYTF. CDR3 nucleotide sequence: TGTGCCAGCAGCAAAGGGCCAGATAACTATGGCTACACCTTC.

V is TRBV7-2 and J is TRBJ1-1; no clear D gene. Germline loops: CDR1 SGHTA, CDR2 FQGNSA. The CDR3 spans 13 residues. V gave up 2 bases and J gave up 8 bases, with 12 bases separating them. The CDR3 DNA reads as TGTGCCAGCAGCTTATGGCCGAACCAGGAAGCTTTCTTT. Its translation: CASSLWPNQEAFF.

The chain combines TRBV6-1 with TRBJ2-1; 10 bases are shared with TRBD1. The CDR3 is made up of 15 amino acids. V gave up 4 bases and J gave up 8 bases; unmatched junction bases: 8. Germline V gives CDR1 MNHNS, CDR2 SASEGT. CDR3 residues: CASSVDRGRVHEQFF. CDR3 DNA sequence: TGTGCCAGCAGTGTAGACAGGGGGCGCGTCCATGAGCAGTTCTTC.

DNA of the CDR3: TGTGCCAGCAGCTTAGACCGCAACCCCCACAATCAGCCCCAGCATTTT. It codes for CASSLDRNPHNQPQHF. This rearrangement joins TRBV7-8 to TRBJ1-5; no clear D gene. V lost 1 base, J lost 3 bases, and 13 bases lay in between. This CDR3 spans 16 amino acids. CDR1 is SGHVS, CDR2 FQNEAQ, per germline.

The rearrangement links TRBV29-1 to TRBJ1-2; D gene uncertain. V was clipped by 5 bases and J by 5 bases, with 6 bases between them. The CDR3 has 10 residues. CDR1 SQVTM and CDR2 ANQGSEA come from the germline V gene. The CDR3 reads CSVHSYGYTF. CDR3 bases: TGCAGCGTTCACTCTTATGGCTACACCTTC.

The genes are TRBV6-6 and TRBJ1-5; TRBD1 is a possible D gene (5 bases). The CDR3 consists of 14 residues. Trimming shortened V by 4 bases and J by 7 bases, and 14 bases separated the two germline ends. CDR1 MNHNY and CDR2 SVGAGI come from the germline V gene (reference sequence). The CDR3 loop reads CASSLRAGPQPQHF. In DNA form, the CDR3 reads TGTGCCAGCAGTTTGAGGGCAGGGCCACAGCCCCAGCATTTT.

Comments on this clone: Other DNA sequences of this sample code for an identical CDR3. CDR3 region: CASSLPSQETQYF. Here the CDR3 DNA reads TGCGCCAGCAGCTTGCCCAGCCAAGAGACCCAGTACTTC. This sequence joins TRBV5-1 and TRBJ2-5, with unresolved D. V was shortened by 1 base and J by 1 base, with 5 bases between the two germline ends. This CDR3 comprises 13 residues. Germline V gene lookup returns CDR1 SGHRS and CDR2 YFSETQ.

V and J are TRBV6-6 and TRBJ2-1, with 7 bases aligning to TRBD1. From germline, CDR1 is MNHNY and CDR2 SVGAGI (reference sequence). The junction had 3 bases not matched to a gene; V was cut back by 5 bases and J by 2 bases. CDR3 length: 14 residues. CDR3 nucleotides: TGTGCCAGCAGTACAGGGGTGACCTACAATGAGCAGTTCTTC. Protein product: CASSTGVTYNEQFF.

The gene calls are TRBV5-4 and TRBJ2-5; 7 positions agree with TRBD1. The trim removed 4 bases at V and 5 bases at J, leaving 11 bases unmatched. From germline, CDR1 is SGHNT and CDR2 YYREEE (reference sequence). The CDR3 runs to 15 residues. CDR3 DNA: TGTGCCAGCAGCAGGAGACAGGGTGTCGCGGAGACCCAGTACTTC. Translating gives CASSRRQGVAETQYF.

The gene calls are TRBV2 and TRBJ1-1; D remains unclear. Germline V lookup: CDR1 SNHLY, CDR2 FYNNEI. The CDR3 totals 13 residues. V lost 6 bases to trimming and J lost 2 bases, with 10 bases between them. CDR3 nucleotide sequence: TGTGCCAGCAGGATAGGGATAAACACTGAAGCTTTCTTT. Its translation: CASRIGINTEAFF.

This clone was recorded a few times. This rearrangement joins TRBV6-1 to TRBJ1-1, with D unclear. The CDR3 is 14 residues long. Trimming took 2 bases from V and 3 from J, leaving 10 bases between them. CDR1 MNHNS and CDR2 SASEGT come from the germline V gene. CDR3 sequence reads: CASSEPLNDTEAFF. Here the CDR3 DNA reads TGTGCCAGCAGTGAACCCCTGAACGACACTGAAGCTTTCTTT.

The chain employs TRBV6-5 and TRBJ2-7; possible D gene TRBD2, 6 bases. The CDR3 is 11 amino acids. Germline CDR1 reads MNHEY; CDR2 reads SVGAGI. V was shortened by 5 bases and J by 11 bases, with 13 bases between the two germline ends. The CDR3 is CASSDWGDEYF. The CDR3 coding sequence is TGTGCCAGCAGTGATTGGGGGGATGAGTACTTC.

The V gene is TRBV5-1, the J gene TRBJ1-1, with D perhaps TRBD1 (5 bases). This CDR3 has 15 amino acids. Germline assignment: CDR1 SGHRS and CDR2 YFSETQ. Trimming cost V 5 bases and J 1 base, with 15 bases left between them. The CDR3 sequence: CASRSMQGSNTEAFF. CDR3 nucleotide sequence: TGCGCCAGCAGGTCCATGCAGGGCTCGAACACTGAAGCTTTCTTT.

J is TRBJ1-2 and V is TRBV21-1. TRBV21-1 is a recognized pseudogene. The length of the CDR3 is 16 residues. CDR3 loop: CARPLSPPPSGDGYTF. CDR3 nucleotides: TGTGCCAGACCTCTAAGCCCGCCCCCGAGTGGGGATGGCTACACCTTC.

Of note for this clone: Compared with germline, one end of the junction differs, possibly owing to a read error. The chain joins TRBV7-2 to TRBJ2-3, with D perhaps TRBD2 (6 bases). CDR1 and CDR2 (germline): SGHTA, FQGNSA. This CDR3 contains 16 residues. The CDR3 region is CASSLGTSWRADTQYF. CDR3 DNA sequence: TGTGCCAGCAGTTTAGGGACTTCGTGGAGGGCAGATACGCAGTATTTT.

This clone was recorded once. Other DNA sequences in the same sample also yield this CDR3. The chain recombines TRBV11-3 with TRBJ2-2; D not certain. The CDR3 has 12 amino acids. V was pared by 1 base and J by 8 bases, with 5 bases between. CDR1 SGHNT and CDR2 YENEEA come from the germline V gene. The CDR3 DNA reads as TGTGCCAGCAGCTTAGGGTCTGGGGAGCTGTTTTTT. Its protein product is CASSLGSGELFF. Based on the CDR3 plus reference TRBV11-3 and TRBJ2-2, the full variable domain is EAGVVQSPRYKIIEKKQPVAFWCNPISGHNTLYWYLQNLGQGPELLIRYENEEAVDDSQLPKDRFSAERLKGVDSTLKIQPAELGDSAVYLCASSLGSGELFFGEGSRLTVL.

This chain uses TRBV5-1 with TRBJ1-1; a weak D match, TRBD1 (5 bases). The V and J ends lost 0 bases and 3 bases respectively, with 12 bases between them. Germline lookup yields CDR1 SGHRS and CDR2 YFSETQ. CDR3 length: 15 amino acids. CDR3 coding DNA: TGCGCCAGCAGCTTGGGCATAGGGACCCACACTGAAGCTTTCTTT. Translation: CASSLGIGTHTEAFF.

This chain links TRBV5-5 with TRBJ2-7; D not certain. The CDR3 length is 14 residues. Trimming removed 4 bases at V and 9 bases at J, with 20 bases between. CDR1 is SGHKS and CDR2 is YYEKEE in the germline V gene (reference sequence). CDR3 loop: CASSPFPGLNTQYF. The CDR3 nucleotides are TGTGCCAGCAGCCCCTTTCCGGGTCTTAACACGCAGTACTTC. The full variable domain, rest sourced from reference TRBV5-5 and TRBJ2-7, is DAGVTQSPTHLIKTRGQQVTLRCSPISGHKSVSWYQQVLGQGPQFIFQYYEKEERGRGNFPDRFSARQFPNYSSELNVNALLLGDSALYLCASSPFPGLNTQYFGPGTRLTVT.

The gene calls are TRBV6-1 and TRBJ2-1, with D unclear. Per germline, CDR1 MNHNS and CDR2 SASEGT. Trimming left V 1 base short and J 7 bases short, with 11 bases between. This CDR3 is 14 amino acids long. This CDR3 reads CASSEVDVRNEQFF. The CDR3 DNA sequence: TGTGCCAGCAGTGAAGTTGACGTGAGGAATGAGCAGTTCTTC.